This TCR beta chain was retrieved from a study of CXCR3 chemokines and chemotherapy response in bladder cancer. This clonotype was recorded many times. TCRdb itself ran the PCR reads through MiXCR, one entry per CDR3 protein. The sample includes approximately 13,000 distinct CDR3 sequences, around an eighth of them seen just once. This clonotype was obtained from a human donor with bladder cancer that did not respond to neoadjuvant chemotherapy. Sampling took place from a patient whose treatment included neoadjuvant chemotherapy.

CDR3 residues: CASKTGTGLSYEQYF. For the CDR3, the DNA is TGTGCCAGCAAAACCGGGACAGGACTCTCCTACGAGCAGTACTTC. The V and J genes are TRBV6-2 or TRBV6-3 and TRBJ2-7; TRBD1 matches 8 bases. V gave up 7 bases and J gave up 0 bases; unmatched junction bases: 8. The CDR3 loop spans 15 amino acids. Germline V CDR1 and CDR2: MNHEY, SVGEGT.